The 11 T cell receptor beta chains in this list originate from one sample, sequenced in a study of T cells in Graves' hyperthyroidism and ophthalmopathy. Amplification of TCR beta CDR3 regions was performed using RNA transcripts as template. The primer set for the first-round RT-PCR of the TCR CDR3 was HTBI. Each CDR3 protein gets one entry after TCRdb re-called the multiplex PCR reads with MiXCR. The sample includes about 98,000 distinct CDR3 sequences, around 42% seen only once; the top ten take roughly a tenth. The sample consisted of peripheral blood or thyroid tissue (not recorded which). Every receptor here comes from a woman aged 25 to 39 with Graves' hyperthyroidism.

The CDR3, as DNA: TGTGCCAGCAGTTTTGACGGGACCCGTACAGATACGCAGTATTTT. Encoded protein: CASSFDGTRTDTQYF. This chain links TRBV12-3 or TRBV12-4 with TRBJ2-3, with D perhaps given as TRBD1 or TRBD2 (5 bases each). The CDR3 sequence is 15 residues long. V dropped 3 bases and J dropped 3 bases, with 13 bases sitting between them.

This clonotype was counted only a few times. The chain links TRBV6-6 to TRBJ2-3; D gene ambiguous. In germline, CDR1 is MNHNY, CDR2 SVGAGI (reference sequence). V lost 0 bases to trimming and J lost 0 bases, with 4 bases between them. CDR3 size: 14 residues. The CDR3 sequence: CASSYSRSTDTQYF. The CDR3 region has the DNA TGTGCCAGCAGTTACTCCCGGAGCACAGATACGCAGTATTTT.

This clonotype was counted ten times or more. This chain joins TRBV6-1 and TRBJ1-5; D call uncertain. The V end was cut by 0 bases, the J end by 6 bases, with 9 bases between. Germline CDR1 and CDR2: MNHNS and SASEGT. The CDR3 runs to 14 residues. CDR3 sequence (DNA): TGTGCCAGCAGTGAAGCGTTCAGTTTTCAGCCCCAGCATTTT. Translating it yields CASSEAFSFQPQHF.

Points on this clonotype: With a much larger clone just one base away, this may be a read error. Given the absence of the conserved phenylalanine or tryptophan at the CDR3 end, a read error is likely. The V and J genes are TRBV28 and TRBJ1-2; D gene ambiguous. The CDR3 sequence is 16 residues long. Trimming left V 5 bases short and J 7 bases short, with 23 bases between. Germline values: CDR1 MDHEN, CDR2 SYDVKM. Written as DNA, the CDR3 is TGTGCCAGCAGTGTGCGTTTGGGGATGATGCACCTTGGCTACACCCTC. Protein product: CASSVRLGMMHLGYTL.

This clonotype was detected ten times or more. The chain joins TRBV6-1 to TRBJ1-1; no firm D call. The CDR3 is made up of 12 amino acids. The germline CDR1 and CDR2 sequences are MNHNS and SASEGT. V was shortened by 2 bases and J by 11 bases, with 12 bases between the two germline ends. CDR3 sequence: CASSERMIRAFF. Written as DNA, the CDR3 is TGTGCCAGCAGTGAAAGAATGATTAGGGCTTTCTTT.

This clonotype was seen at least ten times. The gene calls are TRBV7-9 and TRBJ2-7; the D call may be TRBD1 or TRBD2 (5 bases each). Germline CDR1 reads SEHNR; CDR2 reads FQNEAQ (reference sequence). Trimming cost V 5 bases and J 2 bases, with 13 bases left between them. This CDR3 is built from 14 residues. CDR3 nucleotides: TGTGCCAGCAGCAAGGGACCCTCAGCCTACGAGCAGTACTTC. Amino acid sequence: CASSKGPSAYEQYF.

As DNA, the CDR3 is TGTGCCAGCAGTTCTCGACAGGGGGTGAATGGCTACACCTTC. It yields the protein CASSSRQGVNGYTF. This sequence joins TRBV7-2 and TRBJ1-2; 9 nucleotides match TRBD1. Germline CDR1 and CDR2: SGHTA and FQGNSA. The CDR3 extends over 14 amino acids. The V and J ends lost 6 bases and 6 bases, in that order; junction bases with no gene match: 8. Full variable domain (rest looked up from reference TRBV7-2 and TRBJ1-2): GAGVSQSPSNKVTEKGKDVELRCDPISGHTALYWYRQSLGQGLEFLIYFQGNSAPDKSGLPSDRFSAERTGGSVSTLTIQRTQQEDSAVYLCASSSRQGVNGYTFGSGTRLTVV.

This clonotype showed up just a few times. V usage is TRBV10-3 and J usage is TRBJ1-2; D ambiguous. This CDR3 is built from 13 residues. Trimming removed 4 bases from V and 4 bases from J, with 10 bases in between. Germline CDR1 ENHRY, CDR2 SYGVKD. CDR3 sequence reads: CAISVDGLYGYTF. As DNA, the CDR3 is TGTGCCATCAGTGTCGACGGACTCTATGGCTACACCTTC.

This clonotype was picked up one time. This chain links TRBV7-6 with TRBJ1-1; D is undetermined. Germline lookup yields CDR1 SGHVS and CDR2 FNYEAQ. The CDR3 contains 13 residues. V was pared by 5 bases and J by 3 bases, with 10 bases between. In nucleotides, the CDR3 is TGTGCCAGCAGCCTCCCATCGGACACTGAAGCTTTCTTT. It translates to CASSLPSDTEAFF.

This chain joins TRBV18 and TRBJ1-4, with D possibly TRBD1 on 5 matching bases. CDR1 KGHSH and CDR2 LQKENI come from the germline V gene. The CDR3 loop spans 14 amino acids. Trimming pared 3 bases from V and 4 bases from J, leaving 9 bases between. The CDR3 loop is CASSPTGYNEKLFF. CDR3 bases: TGTGCCAGCTCACCTACAGGATATAATGAAAAACTGTTTTTT.

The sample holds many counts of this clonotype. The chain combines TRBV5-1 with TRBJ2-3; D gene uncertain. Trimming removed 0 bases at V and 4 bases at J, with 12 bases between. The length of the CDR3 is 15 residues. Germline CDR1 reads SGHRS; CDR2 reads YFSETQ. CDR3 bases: TGCGCCAGCAGCTTGGTGCTCGGCGCGGCAGATACGCAGTATTTT. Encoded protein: CASSLVLGAADTQYF.